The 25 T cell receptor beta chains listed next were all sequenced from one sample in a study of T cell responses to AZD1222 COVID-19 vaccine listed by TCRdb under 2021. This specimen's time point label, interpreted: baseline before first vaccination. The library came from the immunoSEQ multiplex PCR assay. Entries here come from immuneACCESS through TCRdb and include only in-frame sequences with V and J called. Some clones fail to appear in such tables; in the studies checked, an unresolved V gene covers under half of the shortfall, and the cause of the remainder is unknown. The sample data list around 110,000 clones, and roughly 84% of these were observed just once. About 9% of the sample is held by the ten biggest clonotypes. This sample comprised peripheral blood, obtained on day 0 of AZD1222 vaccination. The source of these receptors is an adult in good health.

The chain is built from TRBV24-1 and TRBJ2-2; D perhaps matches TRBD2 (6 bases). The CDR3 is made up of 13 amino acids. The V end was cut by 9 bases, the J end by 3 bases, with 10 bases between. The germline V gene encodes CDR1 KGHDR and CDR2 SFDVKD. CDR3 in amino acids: CATSRGYTGELFF. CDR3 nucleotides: TGTGCCACCTCACGGGGGTACACCGGGGAGCTGTTTTTT.

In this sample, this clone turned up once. DNA of the CDR3: TGTGCCAGCAGCCTGAAACAGGGGACCTATAATTCACCCCTCCACTTT. Its protein product is CASSLKQGTYNSPLHF. The chain carries TRBV6-2 or TRBV6-3 and TRBJ1-6; 7 bases fit TRBD1. Trimming removed 6 bases from V and 2 bases from J; junction bases left unmatched: 7. The germline V gene has CDR1 MNHEY and CDR2 SVGEGT. The CDR3 extends over 16 amino acids.

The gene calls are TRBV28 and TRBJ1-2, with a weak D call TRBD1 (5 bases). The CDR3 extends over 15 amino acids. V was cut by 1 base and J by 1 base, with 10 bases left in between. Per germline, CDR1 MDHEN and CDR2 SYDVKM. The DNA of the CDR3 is TGTGCCAGCAGTTTATTGCCAGGGAGTAACTATGGCTACACCTTC. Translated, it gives CASSLLPGSNYGYTF.

For the CDR3, the DNA is TGTGCCATCAGTGATCCTGTAGGTCAGCCCCAGCATTTT. Protein: CAISDPVGQPQHF. The chain links TRBV10-3 to TRBJ1-5; D is uncertain. CDR1 ENHRY and CDR2 SYGVKD come from the germline V gene. V was shortened by 3 bases and J by 6 bases, with 9 bases between the two germline ends. The CDR3 has 13 amino acids.

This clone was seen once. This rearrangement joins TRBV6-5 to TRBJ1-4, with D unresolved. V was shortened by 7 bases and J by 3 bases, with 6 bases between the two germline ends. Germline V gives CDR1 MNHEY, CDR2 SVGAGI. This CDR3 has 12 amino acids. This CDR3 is CASITANEKLFF. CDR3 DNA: TGTGCCAGCATTACGGCTAATGAAAAACTGTTTTTT.

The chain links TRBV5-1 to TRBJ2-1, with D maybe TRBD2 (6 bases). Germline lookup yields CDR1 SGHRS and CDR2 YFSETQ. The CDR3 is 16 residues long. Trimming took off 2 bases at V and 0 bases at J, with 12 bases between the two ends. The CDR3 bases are TGCGCCAGCAGCTTTGGAGGGGCGAGCTCCTACAATGAGCAGTTCTTC. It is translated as CASSFGGASSYNEQFF. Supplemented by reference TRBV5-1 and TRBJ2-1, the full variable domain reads KAGVTQTPRYLIKTRGQQVTLSCSPISGHRSVSWYQQTPGQGLQFLFEYFSETQRNKGNFPGRFSGRQFSNSRSEMNVSTLELGDSALYLCASSFGGASSYNEQFFGPGTRLTVL.

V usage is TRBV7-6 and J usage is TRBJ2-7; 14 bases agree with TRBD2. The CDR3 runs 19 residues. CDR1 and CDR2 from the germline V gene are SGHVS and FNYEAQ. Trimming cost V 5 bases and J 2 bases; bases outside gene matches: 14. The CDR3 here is CASSEGPGTSGGLPYEQYF. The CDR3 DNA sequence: TGTGCCAGCAGCGAAGGACCCGGGACTAGCGGGGGCCTGCCCTACGAGCAGTACTTC. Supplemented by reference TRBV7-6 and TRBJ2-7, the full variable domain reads GAGVSQSPRYKVTKRGQDVALRCDPISGHVSLYWYRQALGQGPEFLTYFNYEAQQDKSGLPNDRFSAERPEGSISTLTIQRTEQRDSAMYRCASSEGPGTSGGLPYEQYFGPGTRLTVT.

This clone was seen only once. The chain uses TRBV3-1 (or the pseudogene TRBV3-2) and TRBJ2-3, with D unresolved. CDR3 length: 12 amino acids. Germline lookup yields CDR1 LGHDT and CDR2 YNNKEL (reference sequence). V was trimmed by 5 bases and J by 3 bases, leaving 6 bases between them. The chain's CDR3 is CASSFVTDTQYF. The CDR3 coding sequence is TGTGCCAGCAGCTTTGTGACAGATACGCAGTATTTT.

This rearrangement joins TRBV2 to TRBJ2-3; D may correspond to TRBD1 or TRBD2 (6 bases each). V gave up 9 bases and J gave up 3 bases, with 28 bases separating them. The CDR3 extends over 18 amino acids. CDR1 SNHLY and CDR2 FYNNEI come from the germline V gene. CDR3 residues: CASMTLGGGRGRTDTQYF. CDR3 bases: TGTGCCAGTATGACCTTGGGGGGCGGAAGAGGTCGTACAGATACGCAGTATTTT.

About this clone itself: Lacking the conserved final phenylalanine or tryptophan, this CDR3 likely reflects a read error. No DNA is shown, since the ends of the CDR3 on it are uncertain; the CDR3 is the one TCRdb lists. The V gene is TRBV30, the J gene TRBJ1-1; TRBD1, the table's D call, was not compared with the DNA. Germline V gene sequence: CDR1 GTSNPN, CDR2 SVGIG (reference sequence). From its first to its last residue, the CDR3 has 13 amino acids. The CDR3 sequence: CAWSASGTGFYRH.

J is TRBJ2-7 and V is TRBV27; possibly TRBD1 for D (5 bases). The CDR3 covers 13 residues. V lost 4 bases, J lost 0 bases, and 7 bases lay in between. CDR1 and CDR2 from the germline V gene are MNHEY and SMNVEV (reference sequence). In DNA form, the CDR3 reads TGTGCCAGCAGTTCACAGGTCTCCTACGAGCAGTACTTC. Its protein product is CASSSQVSYEQYF.

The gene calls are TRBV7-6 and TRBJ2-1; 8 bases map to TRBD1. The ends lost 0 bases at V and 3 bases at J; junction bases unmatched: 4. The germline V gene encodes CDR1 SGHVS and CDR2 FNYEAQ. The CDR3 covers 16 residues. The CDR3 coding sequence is TGTGCCAGCAGCTTAGCCGGACAGGGCAACTACAATGAGCAGTTCTTC. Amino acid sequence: CASSLAGQGNYNEQFF.

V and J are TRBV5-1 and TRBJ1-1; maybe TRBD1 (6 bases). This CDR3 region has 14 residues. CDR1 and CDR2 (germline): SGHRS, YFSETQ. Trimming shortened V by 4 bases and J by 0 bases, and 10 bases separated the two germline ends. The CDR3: CASSRTDLNTEAFF. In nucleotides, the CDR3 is TGCGCCAGCAGCCGGACAGACTTGAACACTGAAGCTTTCTTT.

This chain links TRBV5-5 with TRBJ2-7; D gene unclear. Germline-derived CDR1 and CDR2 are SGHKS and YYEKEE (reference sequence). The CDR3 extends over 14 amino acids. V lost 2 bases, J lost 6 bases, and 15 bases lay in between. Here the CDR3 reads CASSFVAGTSEQYF. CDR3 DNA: TGTGCCAGCAGCTTCGTGGCAGGCACGTCCGAGCAGTACTTC.

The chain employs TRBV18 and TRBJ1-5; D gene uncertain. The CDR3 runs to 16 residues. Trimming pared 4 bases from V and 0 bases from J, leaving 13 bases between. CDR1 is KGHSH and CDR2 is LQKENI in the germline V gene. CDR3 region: CASSRGSANSNQPQHF. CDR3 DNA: TGTGCCAGCTCACGTGGGTCCGCCAATAGCAATCAGCCCCAGCATTTT.

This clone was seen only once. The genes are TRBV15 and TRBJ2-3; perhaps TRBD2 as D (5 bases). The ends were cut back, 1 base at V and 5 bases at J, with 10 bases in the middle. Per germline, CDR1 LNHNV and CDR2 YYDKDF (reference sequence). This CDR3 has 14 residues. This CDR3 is CATSRGRAGDTQYF. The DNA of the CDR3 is TGTGCCACCAGCAGAGGGCGGGCGGGAGATACGCAGTATTTT.

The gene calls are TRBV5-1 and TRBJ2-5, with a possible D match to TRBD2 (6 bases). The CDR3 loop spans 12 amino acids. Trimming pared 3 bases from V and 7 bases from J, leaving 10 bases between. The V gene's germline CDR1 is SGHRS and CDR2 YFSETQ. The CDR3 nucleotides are TGCGCCAGCAGCTACCGGAGGGGGACCCAGTACTTC. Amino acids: CASSYRRGTQYF.

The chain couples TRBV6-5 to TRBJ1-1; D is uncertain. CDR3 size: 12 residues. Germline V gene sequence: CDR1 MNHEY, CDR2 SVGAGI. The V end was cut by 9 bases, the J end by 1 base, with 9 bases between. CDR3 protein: CASNRANTEAFF. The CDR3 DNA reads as TGTGCCAGTAACCGGGCGAACACTGAAGCTTTCTTT.

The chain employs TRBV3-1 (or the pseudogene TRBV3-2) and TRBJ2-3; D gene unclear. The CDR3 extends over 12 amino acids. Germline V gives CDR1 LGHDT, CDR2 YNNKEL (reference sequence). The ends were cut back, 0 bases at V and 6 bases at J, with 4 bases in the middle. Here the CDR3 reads CASSQDMDTQYF. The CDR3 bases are TGTGCCAGCAGCCAAGATATGGATACGCAGTATTTT.

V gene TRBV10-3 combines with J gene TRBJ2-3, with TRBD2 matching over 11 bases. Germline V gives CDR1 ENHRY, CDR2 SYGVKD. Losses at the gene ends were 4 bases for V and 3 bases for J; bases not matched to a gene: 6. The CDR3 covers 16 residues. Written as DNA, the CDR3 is TGTGCCATCAGTGCACTAGCGGGAGATTTTACAGATACGCAGTATTTT. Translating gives CAISALAGDFTDTQYF.

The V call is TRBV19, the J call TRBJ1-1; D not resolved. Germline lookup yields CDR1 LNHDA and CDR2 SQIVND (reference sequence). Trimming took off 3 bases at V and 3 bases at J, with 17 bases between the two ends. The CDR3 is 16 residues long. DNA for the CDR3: TGTGCCAGTAGTATGGATGAAGGGTATTTGGACACTGAAGCTTTCTTT. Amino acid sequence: CASSMDEGYLDTEAFF.

CDR3 nucleotide sequence: TGTGCCAGTAGTATGGAGAACACAGATACGCAGTATTTT. This codes for CASSMENTDTQYF. The chain has TRBV19 and TRBJ2-3; D is ambiguous. Between the trimmed V and J ends, which lost 3 bases and 2 bases, there was a span of 6 bases. The CDR3 is 13 amino acids. CDR1 is LNHDA and CDR2 is SQIVND in the germline V gene (reference sequence).

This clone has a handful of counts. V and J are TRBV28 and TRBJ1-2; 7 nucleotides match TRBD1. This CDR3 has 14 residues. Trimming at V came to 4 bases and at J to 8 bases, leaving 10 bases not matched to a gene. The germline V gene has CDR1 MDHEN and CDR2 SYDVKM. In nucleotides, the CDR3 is TGTGCCAGCAGTTCAGGGGGTCGCTTTGGCGGCTACACCTTC. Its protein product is CASSSGGRFGGYTF.

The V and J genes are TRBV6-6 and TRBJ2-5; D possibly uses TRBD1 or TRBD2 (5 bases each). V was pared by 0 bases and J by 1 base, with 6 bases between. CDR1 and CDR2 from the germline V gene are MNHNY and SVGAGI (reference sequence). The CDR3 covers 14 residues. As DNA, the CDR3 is TGTGCCAGCAGTTACTCTGGGACCCAAGAGACCCAGTACTTC. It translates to CASSYSGTQETQYF.

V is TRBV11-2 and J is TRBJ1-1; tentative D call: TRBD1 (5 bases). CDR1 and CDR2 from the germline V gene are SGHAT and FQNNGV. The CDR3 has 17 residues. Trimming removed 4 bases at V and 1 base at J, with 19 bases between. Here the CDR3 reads CASSSRGVMGGNTEAFF. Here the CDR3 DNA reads TGTGCCAGCAGCTCAAGAGGGGTCATGGGCGGGAACACTGAAGCTTTCTTT.